This TCR beta chain originates from a study of cytomegalovirus exposure and HLA in healthy donors. The CDR3 is 15 residues long. V was pared by 2 bases and J by 0 bases, with 2 bases of the junction left unmatched. In germline, CDR1 is SEHNR, CDR2 FQNEAQ (reference sequence). On this clone: The antigen remains undetermined.

Study-level results: As confirmed in vitro, a few CMV-associated chains were specific for CMV antigens. It has been reported that TCR beta sequences accurately predicted the HLA-A and HLA-B alleles of most subjects. According to an earlier analysis, most TCR beta V segments yielded productive rearrangements about 87% or about 30% of the time.

Primers included in the PCR were 60 Vbeta and 13 Jbeta primers. The table came from immunoSEQ multiplex PCR; TCRdb's copy has only in-frame clones and leaves some out. The table has about 130,000 clones, about 80% seen once. V usage is TRBV7-9 and J usage is TRBJ1-1, with 8 positions matching TRBD1. This TCR was sampled from a man aged 40-49 years in good health and CMV-seropositive. Sequencing was carried out using PBMCs. CDR3 protein: CASSLSGQVNTEAFF. In DNA, the CDR3 is TGTGCCAGCAGCTTATCGGGACAGGTGAACACTGAAGCTTTCTTT.